This T cell receptor beta chain was captured by sequencing in a study of blood T cell repertoires in COVID-19. Study as a whole: COVID-19 samples, acute and convalescent, were from the United States, Italy and Spain. T cells, B-cell-depleted T cells, or PBMCs supplied cDNA or gDNA.

This CDR3 has 15 amino acids. Germline V gene sequence: CDR1 SGDLS, CDR2 YYNGEE. V was cut by 4 bases and J by 3 bases, with 16 bases left in between. In the authors' methods: Amplification of reference gene primers was used by the study to estimate nucleated cell counts. The repertoire was sequenced with immunoSEQ multiplex PCR; TCRdb's copy has only in-frame clones and lacks some. From that table come the V and J calls and clone size; the DNA was used to work out D and trimming. The profile shows some 140,000 clones, 70% to 90% of them singletons. Sequencing was performed on peripheral blood. The V call is TRBV9, the J call TRBJ2-5, with D possibly matching TRBD2 (5 bases). The receptor was derived from a woman in her forties or fifties who had recovered from COVID-19. This CDR3 is CASSPGPYGKETQYF. Written as DNA, the CDR3 is TGTGCCAGCAGCCCTGGCCCCTACGGGAAAGAGACCCAGTACTTC.